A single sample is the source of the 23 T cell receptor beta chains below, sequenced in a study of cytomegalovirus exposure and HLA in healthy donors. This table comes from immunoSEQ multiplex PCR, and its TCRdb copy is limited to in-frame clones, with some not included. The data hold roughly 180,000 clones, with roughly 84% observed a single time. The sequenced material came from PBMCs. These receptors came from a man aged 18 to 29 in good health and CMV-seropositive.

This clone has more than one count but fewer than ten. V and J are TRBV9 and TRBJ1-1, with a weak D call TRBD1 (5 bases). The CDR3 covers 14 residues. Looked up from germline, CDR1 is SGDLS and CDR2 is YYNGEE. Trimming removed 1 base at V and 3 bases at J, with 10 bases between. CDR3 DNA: TGTGCCAGCAGCGTACAGGGTAGGGACACTGAAGCTTTCTTT. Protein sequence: CASSVQGRDTEAFF.

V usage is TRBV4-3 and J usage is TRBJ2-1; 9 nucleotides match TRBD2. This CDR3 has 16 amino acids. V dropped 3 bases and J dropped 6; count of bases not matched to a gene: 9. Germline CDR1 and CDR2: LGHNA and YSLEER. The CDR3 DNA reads TGCGCCAGCAGCCAGGAACCTAGCGGGAAGTTCAATGAGCAGTTCTTC. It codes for CASSQEPSGKFNEQFF.

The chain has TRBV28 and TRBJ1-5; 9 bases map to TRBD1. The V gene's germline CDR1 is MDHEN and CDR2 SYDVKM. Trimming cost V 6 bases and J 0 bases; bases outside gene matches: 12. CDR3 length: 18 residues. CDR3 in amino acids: CASRHLGTGTYSNQPQHF. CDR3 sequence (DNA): TGTGCCAGCAGACACCTCGGGACAGGGACTTATAGCAATCAGCCCCAGCATTTT.

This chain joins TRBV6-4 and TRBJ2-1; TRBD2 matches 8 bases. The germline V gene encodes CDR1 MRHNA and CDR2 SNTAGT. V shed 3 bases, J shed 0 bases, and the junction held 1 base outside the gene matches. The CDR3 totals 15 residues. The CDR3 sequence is CASSEAGDSYNEQFF. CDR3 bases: TGTGCCAGCAGTGAAGCGGGGGACTCCTACAATGAGCAGTTCTTC.

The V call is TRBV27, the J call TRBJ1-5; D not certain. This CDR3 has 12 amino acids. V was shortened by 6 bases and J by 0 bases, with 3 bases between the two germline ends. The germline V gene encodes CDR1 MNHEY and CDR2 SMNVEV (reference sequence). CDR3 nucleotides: TGTGCCAGCAGGGCTAGCAATCAGCCCCAGCATTTT. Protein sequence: CASRASNQPQHF.

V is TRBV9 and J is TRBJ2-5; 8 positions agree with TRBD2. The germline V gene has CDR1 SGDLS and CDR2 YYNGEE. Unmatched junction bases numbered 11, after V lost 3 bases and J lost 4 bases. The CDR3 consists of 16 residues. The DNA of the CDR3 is TGTGCCAGCAGCGCCAGCGGGAACGCGGGGGGAGAGACCCAGTACTTC. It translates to CASSASGNAGGETQYF.

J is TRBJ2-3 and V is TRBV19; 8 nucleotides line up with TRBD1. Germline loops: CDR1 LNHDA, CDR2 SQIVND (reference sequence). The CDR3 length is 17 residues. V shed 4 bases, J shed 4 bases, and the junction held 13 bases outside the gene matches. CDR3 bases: TGTGCCAGTAGTAATACAGGGGGGCGAGGGAGCGCAGATACGCAGTATTTT. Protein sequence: CASSNTGGRGSADTQYF.

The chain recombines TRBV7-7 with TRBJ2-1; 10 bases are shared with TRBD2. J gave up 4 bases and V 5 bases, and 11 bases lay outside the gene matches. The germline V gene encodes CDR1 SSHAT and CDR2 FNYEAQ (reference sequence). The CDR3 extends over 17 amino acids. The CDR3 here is CASSLVGGAGGYNEQFF. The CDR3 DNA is TGTGCCAGCAGCCTCGTTGGGGGAGCGGGAGGGTACAATGAGCAGTTCTTC.

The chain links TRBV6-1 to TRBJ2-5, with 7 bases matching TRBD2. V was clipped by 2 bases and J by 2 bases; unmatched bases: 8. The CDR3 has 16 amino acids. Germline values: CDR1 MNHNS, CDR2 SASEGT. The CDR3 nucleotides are TGTGCCAGCAGTGAATTGGGCGGGGGAGATCAAGAGACCCAGTACTTC. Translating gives CASSELGGGDQETQYF.

CDR3: CSARGLEQYF. CDR3 nucleotides: TGCAGTGCTAGGGGCCTCGAGCAGTACTTC. The rearrangement joins TRBV20-1 to TRBJ2-7; no reliable D call. V was cut by 3 bases and J by 6 bases, with 6 bases left in between. CDR1 is DFQATT and CDR2 is SNEGSKA in the germline V gene (reference sequence). The CDR3 is 10 amino acids.

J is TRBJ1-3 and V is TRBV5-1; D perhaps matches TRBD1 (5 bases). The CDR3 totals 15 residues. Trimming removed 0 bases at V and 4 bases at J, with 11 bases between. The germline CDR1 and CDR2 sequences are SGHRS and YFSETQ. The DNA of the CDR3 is TGCGCCAGCAGCTTGGTGTCAGGGTCGGGAAACACCATATATTTT. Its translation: CASSLVSGSGNTIYF.

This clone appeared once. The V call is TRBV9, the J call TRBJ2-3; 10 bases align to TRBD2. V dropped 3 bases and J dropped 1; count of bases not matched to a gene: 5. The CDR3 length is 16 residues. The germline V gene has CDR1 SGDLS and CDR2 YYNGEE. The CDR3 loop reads CASSGASGSGTDTQYF. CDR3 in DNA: TGTGCCAGCAGCGGGGCTAGCGGGAGTGGCACAGATACGCAGTATTTT.

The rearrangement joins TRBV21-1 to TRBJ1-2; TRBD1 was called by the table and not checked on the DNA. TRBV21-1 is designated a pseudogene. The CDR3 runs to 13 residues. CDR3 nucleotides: TGTGCCAGCAGCAAACCGCAGGACAACGACTACACCTTC. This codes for CASSKPQDNDYTF.

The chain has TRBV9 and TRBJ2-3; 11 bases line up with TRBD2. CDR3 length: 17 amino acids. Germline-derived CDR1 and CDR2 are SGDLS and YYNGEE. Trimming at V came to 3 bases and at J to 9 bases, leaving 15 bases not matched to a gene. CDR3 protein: CASSDTIGLAGSWTQYF. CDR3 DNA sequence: TGTGCCAGCAGCGACACCATAGGACTAGCGGGTTCTTGGACGCAGTATTTT.

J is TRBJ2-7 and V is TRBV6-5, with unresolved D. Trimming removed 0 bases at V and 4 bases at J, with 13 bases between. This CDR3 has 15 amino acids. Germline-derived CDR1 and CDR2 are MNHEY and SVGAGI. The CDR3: CASSYSGHGLYEQYF. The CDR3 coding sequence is TGTGCCAGCAGTTACTCGGGCCACGGTTTGTACGAGCAGTACTTC.

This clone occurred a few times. CDR3 sequence (DNA): TGTGCCAGCAGCCGAACGACAGACTCCTACGAGCAGTACTTC. Its protein is CASSRTTDSYEQYF. The chain carries TRBV7-2 and TRBJ2-7; D may be TRBD1 (5 bases). CDR3 size: 14 residues. From germline, CDR1 is SGHTA and CDR2 FQGNSA. Trimming took off 5 bases at V and 0 bases at J, with 11 bases between the two ends.

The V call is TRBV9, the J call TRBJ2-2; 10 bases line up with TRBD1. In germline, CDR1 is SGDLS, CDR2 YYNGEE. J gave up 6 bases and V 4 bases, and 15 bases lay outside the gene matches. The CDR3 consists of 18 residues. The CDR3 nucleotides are TGTGCCAGCAGCTCCCCGGGACAGGGGAGAGTTCCCGCCGGGGAGCTGTTTTTT. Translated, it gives CASSSPGQGRVPAGELFF.

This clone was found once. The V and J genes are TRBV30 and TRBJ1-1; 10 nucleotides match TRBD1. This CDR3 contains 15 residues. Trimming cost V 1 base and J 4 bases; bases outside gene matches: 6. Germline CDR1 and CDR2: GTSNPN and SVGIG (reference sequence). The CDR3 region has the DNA TGTGCCTGGAGTGGGACAGGGGGTTGGGGCACTGAAGCTTTCTTT. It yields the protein CAWSGTGGWGTEAFF.

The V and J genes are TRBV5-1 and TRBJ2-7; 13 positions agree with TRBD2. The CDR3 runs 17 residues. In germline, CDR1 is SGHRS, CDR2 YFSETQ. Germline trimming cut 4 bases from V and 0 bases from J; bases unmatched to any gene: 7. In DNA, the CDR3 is TGCGCCAGCAGCCAGGGACTAGCGGGATCCGCCTCCTACGAGCAGTACTTC. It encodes CASSQGLAGSASYEQYF.

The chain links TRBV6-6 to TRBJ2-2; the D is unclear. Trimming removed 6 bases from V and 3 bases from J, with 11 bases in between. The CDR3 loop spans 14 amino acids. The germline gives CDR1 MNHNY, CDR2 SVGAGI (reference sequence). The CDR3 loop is CASRPNGYTGELFF. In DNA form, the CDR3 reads TGTGCCAGCAGACCTAACGGTTACACCGGGGAGCTGTTTTTT.

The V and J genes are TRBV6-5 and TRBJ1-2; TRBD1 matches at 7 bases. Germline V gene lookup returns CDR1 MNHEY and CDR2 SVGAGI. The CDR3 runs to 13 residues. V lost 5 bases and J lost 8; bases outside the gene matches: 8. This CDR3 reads CASSKQGKRGYTF. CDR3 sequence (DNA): TGTGCCAGCAGTAAACAGGGGAAGAGGGGCTACACCTTC.

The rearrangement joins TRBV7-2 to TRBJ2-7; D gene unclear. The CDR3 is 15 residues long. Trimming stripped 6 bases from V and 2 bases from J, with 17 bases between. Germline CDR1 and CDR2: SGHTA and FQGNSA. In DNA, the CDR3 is TGTGCCAGCAGTTCCGACACTTCTGATACCTACGAGCAGTACTTC. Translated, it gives CASSSDTSDTYEQYF.

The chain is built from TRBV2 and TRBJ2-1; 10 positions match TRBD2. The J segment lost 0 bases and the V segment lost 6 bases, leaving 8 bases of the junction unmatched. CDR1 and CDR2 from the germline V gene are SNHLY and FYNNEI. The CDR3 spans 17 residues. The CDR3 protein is CASRGNPSGSSYNEQFF. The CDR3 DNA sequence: TGTGCCAGCAGAGGGAACCCTAGCGGGAGCTCCTACAATGAGCAGTTCTTC.